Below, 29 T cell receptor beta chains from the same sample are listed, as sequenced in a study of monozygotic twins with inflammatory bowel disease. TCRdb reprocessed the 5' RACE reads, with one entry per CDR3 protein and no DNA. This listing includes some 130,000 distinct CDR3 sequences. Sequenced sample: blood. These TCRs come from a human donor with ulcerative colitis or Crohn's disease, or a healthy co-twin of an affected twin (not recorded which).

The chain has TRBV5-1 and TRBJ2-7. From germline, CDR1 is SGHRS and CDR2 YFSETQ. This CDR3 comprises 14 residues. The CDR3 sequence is CASSVYGPPYEQYF.

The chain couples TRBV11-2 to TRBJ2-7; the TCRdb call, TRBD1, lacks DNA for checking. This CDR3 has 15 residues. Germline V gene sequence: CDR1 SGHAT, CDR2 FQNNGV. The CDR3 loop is CASSLTAGDSYEQYF.

CDR3 loop: CASSLTGQMETQYF. The rearrangement links TRBV7-3 to TRBJ2-5; TCRdb indicates TRBD2, and absent DNA this call remains unverified. Per the germline V gene, CDR1 is SGHTA and CDR2 is FQGTGA. CDR3 size: 14 residues.

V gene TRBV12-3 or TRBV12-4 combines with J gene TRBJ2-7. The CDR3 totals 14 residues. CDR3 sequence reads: CASKRRGAGYEQYF.

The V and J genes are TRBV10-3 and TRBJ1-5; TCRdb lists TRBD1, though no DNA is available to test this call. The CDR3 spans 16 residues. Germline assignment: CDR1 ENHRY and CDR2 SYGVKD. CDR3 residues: CAISGGTPGSNQPQHF.

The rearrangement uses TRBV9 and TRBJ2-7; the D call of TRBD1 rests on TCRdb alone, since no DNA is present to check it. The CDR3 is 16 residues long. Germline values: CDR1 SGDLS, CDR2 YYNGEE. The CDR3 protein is CASSPGGLLAVYEQYF.

The CDR3 reads CASSRDYTYEQYF. The chain is built from TRBV12-3 or TRBV12-4 and TRBJ2-7; without DNA, the TCRdb call of TRBD2 cannot be checked. The CDR3 extends over 13 amino acids.

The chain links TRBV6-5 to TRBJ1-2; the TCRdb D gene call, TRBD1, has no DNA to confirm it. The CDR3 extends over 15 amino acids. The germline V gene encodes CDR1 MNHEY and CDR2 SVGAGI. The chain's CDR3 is CASSYGAGGHYGYTF.

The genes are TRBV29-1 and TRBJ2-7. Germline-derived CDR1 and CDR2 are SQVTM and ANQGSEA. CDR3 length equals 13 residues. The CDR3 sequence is CSVGTLLSYEQYF.

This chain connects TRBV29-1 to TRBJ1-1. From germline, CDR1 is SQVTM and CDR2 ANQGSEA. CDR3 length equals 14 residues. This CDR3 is CSVDREEGNTEAFF.

CDR3: CASSYAGRNQPQHF. V usage is TRBV6-2 or TRBV6-3 and J usage is TRBJ1-5. CDR1 is MNHEY, CDR2 SVGEGT, per germline. This CDR3 spans 14 amino acids.

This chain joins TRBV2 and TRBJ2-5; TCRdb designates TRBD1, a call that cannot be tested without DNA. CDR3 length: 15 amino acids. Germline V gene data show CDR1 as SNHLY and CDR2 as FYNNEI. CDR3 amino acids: CASSAGTGGIETQYF.

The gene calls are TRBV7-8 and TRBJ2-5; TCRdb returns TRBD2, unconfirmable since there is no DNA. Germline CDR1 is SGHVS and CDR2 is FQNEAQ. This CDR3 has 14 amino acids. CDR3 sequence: CASSPPTRRQTQYF.

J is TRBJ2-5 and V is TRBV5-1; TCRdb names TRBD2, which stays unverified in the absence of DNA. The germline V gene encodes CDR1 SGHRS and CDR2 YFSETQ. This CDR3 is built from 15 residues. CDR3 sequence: CASTQGLAGEETQYF. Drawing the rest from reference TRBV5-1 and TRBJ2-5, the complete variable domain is KAGVTQTPRYLIKTRGQQVTLSCSPISGHRSVSWYQQTPGQGLQFLFEYFSETQRNKGNFPGRFSGRQFSNSRSEMNVSTLELGDSALYLCASTQGLAGEETQYFGPGTRLLVL.

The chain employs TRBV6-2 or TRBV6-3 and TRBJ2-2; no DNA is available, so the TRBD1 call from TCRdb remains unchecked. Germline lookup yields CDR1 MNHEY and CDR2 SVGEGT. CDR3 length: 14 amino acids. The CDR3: CASSWRRGTGELFF.

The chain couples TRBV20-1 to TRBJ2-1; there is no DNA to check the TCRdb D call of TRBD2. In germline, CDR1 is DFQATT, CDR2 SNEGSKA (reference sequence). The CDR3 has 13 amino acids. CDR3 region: CSARDGLDNEQFF.

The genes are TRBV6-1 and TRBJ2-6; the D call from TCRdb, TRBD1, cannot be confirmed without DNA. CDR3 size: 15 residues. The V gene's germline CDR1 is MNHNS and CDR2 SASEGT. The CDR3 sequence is CASSGTGSGANVLTF.

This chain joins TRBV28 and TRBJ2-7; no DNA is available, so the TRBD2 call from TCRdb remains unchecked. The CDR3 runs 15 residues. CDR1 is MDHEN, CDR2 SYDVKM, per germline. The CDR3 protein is CASRTRTSGRYEQYF.

The CDR3 is CASSDGPAGYEQFF. The chain recombines TRBV6-1 with TRBJ2-1; the TCRdb call, TRBD2, lacks DNA for checking. The CDR3 totals 14 residues. Germline V CDR1 and CDR2: MNHNS, SASEGT.

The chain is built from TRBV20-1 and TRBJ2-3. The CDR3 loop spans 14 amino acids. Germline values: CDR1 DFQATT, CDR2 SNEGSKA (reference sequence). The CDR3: CSAREGRFGDTQYF.

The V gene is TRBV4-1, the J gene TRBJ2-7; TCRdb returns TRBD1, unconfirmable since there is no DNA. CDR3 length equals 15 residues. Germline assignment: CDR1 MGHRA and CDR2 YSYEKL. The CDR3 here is CASSQPGQESSEQYF.

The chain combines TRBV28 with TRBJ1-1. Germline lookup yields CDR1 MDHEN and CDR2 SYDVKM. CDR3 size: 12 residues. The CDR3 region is CASSIIVGEAFF. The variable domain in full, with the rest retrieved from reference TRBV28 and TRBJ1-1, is DVKVTQSSRYLVKRTGEKVFLECVQDMDHENMFWYRQDPGLGLRLIYFSYDVKMKEKGDIPEGYSVSREKKERFSLILESASTNQTSMYLCASSIIVGEAFFGQGTRLTVV.

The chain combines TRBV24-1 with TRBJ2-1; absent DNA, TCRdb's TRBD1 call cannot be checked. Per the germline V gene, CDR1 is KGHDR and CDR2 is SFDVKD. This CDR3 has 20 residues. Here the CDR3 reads CATSDLHSKGQGASYNEQFF.

The CDR3 region is CASSLYRVVAEAFF. The chain joins TRBV28 to TRBJ1-1. Germline V gives CDR1 MDHEN, CDR2 SYDVKM. The CDR3 contains 14 residues.

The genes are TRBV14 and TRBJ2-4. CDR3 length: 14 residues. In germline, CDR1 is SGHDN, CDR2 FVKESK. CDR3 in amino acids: CASSQDYYKNIQYF.

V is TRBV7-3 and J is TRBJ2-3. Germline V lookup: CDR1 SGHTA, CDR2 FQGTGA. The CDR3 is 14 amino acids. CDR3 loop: CASTNGGSTDTQYF.

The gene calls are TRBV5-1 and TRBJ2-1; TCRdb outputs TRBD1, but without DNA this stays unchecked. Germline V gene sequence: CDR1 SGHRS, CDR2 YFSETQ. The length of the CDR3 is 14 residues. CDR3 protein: CASSWTGGYNEQFF.

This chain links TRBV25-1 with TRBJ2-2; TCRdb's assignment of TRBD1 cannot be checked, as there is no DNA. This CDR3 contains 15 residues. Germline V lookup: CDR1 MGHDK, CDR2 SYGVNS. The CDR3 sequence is CASSAWAGGAGELFF.

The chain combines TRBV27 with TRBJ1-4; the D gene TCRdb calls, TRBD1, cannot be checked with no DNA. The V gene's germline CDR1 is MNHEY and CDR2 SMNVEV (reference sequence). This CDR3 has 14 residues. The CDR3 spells CASSLQGPIEKLFF.